This T cell receptor beta chain was identified during a study of blood T cell repertoires in COVID-19. About the research overall: COVID-19 samples, acute and convalescent, were from the United States, Italy and Spain. T cells, B-cell-depleted T cells, or PBMCs provided the cDNA or gDNA that served as material.

Authors' processing steps: Estimation of nucleated cell counts relied on the amplification of reference gene primers. Using immunoSEQ multiplex PCR, the repertoire was profiled, and TCRdb retains in-frame clones only, with some absent. That table supplies the V and J calls and clone size; D and trimming were determined from the DNA. The data contain under 150,000 clones, roughly 83% of them singletons. The CDR3 totals 14 residues. V lost 8 bases to trimming and J lost 4 bases; unmatched junction nucleotides: 7. In germline, CDR1 is SNHLY, CDR2 FYNNEI. The TCR sequence derives from a woman at least 80 years old with acute or convalescent COVID-19. The chain employs TRBV2 and TRBJ2-2, with TRBD2 matching over 7 bases. The specimen was peripheral blood. The CDR3 region has the DNA TGTGCCAGCGGGGGGAGGGCCGCCACCGGGGAGCTGTTTTTT. Amino acid sequence: CASGGRAATGELFF.